This T cell receptor beta chain was documented in a study of blood T cell repertoires in COVID-19. Study-level information: The origin of the acute and convalescent COVID-19 samples was the United States, Italy and Spain.

Authors' data handling: For nucleated cells, counts were estimated from reference gene primer amplification. Libraries were prepared by immunoSEQ multiplex PCR; TCRdb keeps only in-frame clonotypes and omits some of them. The DNA was the basis for D and trimming; V, J and clone size are from that table. Here the sample spans roughly 230,000 clones, roughly four fifths being singletons. As regards this clone: In the same sample, other DNA sequences code for this CDR3.

Germline V gene data show CDR1 as SGHRS and CDR2 as YFSETQ. V gave up 0 bases and J gave up 2 bases, with 8 bases separating them. The CDR3 spans 14 residues. The sequence was collected from a woman in her forties or fifties with acute or convalescent COVID-19. The sample consisted of peripheral blood. The gene calls are TRBV5-1 and TRBJ1-1, with no clear D. This CDR3 is CASSLGQTNTEAFF. DNA of the CDR3: TGCGCCAGCAGCTTGGGCCAGACAAACACTGAAGCTTTCTTT.